This entry is about one TCR beta chain. The antigen is not known. Libraries were prepared by immunoSEQ multiplex PCR; TCRdb keeps only in-frame clonotypes and omits some of them. The repertoire includes around 160,000 clones, approximately 90% of them detected once, and approximately 3% sits in the top ten. This entry belongs to a study of cytomegalovirus exposure and HLA in healthy donors. Across the whole study: A later analysis reported the approximately 120 validation repertoires used the same platform as the approximately 700 first-cohort repertoires. Overall study results and limits: Subsequent analysis of the roughly 120 validation repertoires found a tendency for first-cohort TCR clusters to co-occur.

Germline V gene lookup returns CDR1 SQVTM and CDR2 ANQGSEA. The CDR3 extends over 12 amino acids. V was cut by 4 bases and J by 4 bases, with 10 bases left in between. The receptor comes from a young man in good health and CMV-seronegative. The material sequenced was PBMCs. The V call is TRBV29-1, the J call TRBJ1-2; no definite D call. The CDR3, as DNA: TGCAGCGTTGTCCTCAGGCCCTATGGCTACACCTTC. Its protein product is CSVVLRPYGYTF.